The 28 T cell receptor beta chains listed next were all sequenced from one sample in a study of monozygotic twins with inflammatory bowel disease. TCRdb re-called the 5' RACE reads; one entry per CDR3 protein, DNA not given. The sample table sets out 300,000 to 400,000 distinct CDR3 sequences. The sample taken for sequencing was blood. Every receptor here comes from a human donor with ulcerative colitis or Crohn's disease, or a healthy co-twin of an affected twin (not recorded which).

The V call is TRBV28, the J call TRBJ1-1; TCRdb gives TRBD1 as the D gene, but with no DNA this cannot be confirmed. The CDR3 extends over 14 amino acids. Germline CDR1 and CDR2: MDHEN and SYDVKM. The CDR3 loop is CASSSGLMNTEAFF.

The chain uses TRBV12-3 or TRBV12-4 and TRBJ2-2; checking the TCRdb D call of TRBD2 is not possible without DNA. The length of the CDR3 is 15 residues. The CDR3: CASSPVAGPTGELFF.

This chain joins TRBV2 and TRBJ1-1; no DNA is available, so the TRBD1 call from TCRdb remains unchecked. The CDR3 loop spans 14 amino acids. Germline lookup yields CDR1 SNHLY and CDR2 FYNNEI. CDR3 sequence: CASSTTQGNTEAFF.

V gene TRBV20-1 combines with J gene TRBJ1-5; TCRdb lists TRBD1, though no DNA is available to test this call. The CDR3 is 13 residues long. CDR1 is DFQATT and CDR2 is SNEGSKA in the germline V gene (reference sequence). The CDR3 reads CSARVVGGRSQHF.

The rearrangement joins TRBV20-1 to TRBJ2-1. There are 13 residues in the CDR3. The germline V gene encodes CDR1 DFQATT and CDR2 SNEGSKA (reference sequence). The CDR3 region is CSASTYVGYEQFF.

This rearrangement joins TRBV29-1 to TRBJ1-5; TCRdb's D gene call, TRBD1, goes unchecked for lack of DNA. Germline CDR1 and CDR2: SQVTM and ANQGSEA. The CDR3 runs to 16 residues. The CDR3 sequence is CSVLQGSADSNQPQHF.

V and J are TRBV7-2 and TRBJ2-7; as DNA is missing, the TRBD2 call by TCRdb cannot be tested. CDR1 is SGHTA and CDR2 is FQGNSA in the germline V gene. This CDR3 comprises 15 residues. Here the CDR3 reads CASSYVAGGPPEQYF. Full variable domain (missing parts from reference TRBV7-2 and TRBJ2-7): GAGVSQSPSNKVTEKGKDVELRCDPISGHTALYWYRQSLGQGLEFLIYFQGNSAPDKSGLPSDRFSAERTGGSVSTLTIQRTQQEDSAVYLCASSYVAGGPPEQYFGPGTRLTVT.

The rearrangement joins TRBV7-9 to TRBJ2-1; TCRdb calls TRBD1, which cannot be checked without DNA. CDR3 length: 15 residues. Germline V CDR1 and CDR2: SEHNR, FQNEAQ (reference sequence). CDR3 residues: CASSLGDRDQDEQFF.

The gene calls are TRBV2 and TRBJ2-7; TCRdb gives TRBD2 as the D gene, but with no DNA this cannot be confirmed. Germline values: CDR1 SNHLY, CDR2 FYNNEI. This CDR3 is built from 17 residues. The CDR3 loop is CASSEGLAGVRAYEQYF.

The chain is built from TRBV5-4 and TRBJ2-2. The germline V gene has CDR1 SGHNT and CDR2 YYREEE (reference sequence). This CDR3 region has 14 residues. The CDR3 loop is CASSSLANPRELFF.

This chain connects TRBV20-1 to TRBJ2-5; TCRdb reports TRBD2, a call that lacks DNA to check it against. This CDR3 comprises 15 residues. The germline V gene encodes CDR1 DFQATT and CDR2 SNEGSKA (reference sequence). The CDR3 spells CSAEGAASGTETQYF.

This chain uses TRBV19 with TRBJ2-7. In germline, CDR1 is LNHDA, CDR2 SQIVND (reference sequence). This CDR3 spans 12 amino acids. The CDR3 sequence is CASGAYGHEQYF.

The chain carries TRBV20-1 and TRBJ2-1; TCRdb picks TRBD1, but there is no DNA to check that call. From germline, CDR1 is DFQATT and CDR2 SNEGSKA (reference sequence). This CDR3 is built from 12 residues. The CDR3 loop reads CSARTGYDEQFF.

The gene calls are TRBV11-1 and TRBJ2-1; the TRBD2 assignment by TCRdb is unverifiable without DNA. The CDR3 runs to 20 residues. Looked up from germline, CDR1 is SGHAT and CDR2 is FQDESV (reference sequence). CDR3 region: CASSLKLLLAGGRSNNEQFF.

V usage is TRBV25-1 and J usage is TRBJ2-3. The CDR3 loop spans 13 amino acids. Germline V gene data show CDR1 as MGHDK and CDR2 as SYGVNS. The CDR3 is CASSRRIQDTQYF. The variable domain in full, completed from reference TRBV25-1 and TRBJ2-3, reads EADIYQTPRYLVIGTGKKITLECSQTMGHDKMYWYQQDPGMELHLIHYSYGVNSTEKGDLSSESTVSRIRTEHFPLTLESARPSHTSQYLCASSRRIQDTQYFGPGTRLTVL.

The rearrangement uses TRBV6-2 or TRBV6-3 and TRBJ1-1. The CDR3 runs 17 residues. Germline V gene sequence: CDR1 MNHEY, CDR2 SVGEGT. This chain's CDR3 is CASSYGDLIYPNTEAFF.

The chain joins TRBV7-6 to TRBJ1-1. Germline-derived CDR1 and CDR2 are SGHVS and FNYEAQ. CDR3 length: 14 amino acids. The chain's CDR3 is CASSLAEGRTEAFF.

The chain has TRBV4-2 and TRBJ2-3; TCRdb's assignment of TRBD2 cannot be checked, as there is no DNA. The CDR3 contains 17 residues. Looked up from germline, CDR1 is LGHNA and CDR2 is YNFKEQ. CDR3 sequence reads: CASSQKFGTAGTDTQYF.

V is TRBV25-1 and J is TRBJ1-5; the D call of TRBD1 rests on TCRdb alone, since no DNA is present to check it. The V gene's germline CDR1 is MGHDK and CDR2 SYGVNS. CDR3 length: 14 residues. CDR3 in amino acids: CASSEVGADQPQHF.

The chain employs TRBV10-2 and TRBJ2-2; as DNA is missing, the TRBD2 call by TCRdb cannot be tested. The CDR3 sequence is 16 residues long. Germline V gives CDR1 WSHSY, CDR2 SAAADI. The chain's CDR3 is CASSGTSGSWTGELFF.

This chain joins TRBV28 and TRBJ2-7; TCRdb designates TRBD1, a call that cannot be tested without DNA. The germline CDR1 and CDR2 sequences are MDHEN and SYDVKM. CDR3 size: 17 residues. The CDR3 reads CASSRHFTGTPSYEQYF.

The CDR3 here is CASSSGTRNEKLFF. V is TRBV5-1 and J is TRBJ1-4; the D gene TCRdb calls, TRBD1, cannot be checked with no DNA. Germline values: CDR1 SGHRS, CDR2 YFSETQ. This CDR3 is built from 14 residues.

The chain couples TRBV5-1 to TRBJ2-3. The CDR3 has 16 residues. From germline, CDR1 is SGHRS and CDR2 YFSETQ. The CDR3 spells CASSLSLWVGTDTQYF.

The chain uses TRBV9 and TRBJ2-2; TCRdb's D call of TRBD2 is untestable without DNA. Germline assignment: CDR1 SGDLS and CDR2 YYNGEE. There are 15 residues in the CDR3. The CDR3 reads CASSSPSGNTGELFF.

The rearrangement links TRBV4-1 to TRBJ2-7; the D call from TCRdb, TRBD1, cannot be confirmed without DNA. Germline V gene data show CDR1 as MGHRA and CDR2 as YSYEKL. The CDR3 covers 15 residues. CDR3 sequence reads: CASSRERDSVYEQYF.

The chain carries TRBV11-2 and TRBJ2-7; the D call of TRBD1 rests on TCRdb alone, since no DNA is present to check it. The CDR3 contains 13 residues. Germline CDR1 reads SGHAT; CDR2 reads FQNNGV. The CDR3 spells CASSVDGGYEQYF. The full variable domain, in which reference TRBV11-2 and TRBJ2-7 provide the parts outside the CDR3, is EAGVAQSPRYKIIEKRQSVAFWCNPISGHATLYWYQQILGQGPKLLIQFQNNGVVDDSQLPKDRFSAERLKGVDSTLKIQPAKLEDSAVYLCASSVDGGYEQYFGPGTRLTVT.

The chain couples TRBV20-1 to TRBJ2-3; there is no DNA to check the TCRdb D call of TRBD2. Looked up from germline, CDR1 is DFQATT and CDR2 is SNEGSKA (reference sequence). This CDR3 has 15 amino acids. The CDR3 loop reads CSAFTGTGATDTQYF.

CDR3 region: CSASAQREVNEQFF. V usage is TRBV20-1 and J usage is TRBJ2-1; TCRdb designates TRBD2, a call that cannot be tested without DNA. CDR3 length: 14 residues. Germline CDR1 DFQATT, CDR2 SNEGSKA (reference sequence).